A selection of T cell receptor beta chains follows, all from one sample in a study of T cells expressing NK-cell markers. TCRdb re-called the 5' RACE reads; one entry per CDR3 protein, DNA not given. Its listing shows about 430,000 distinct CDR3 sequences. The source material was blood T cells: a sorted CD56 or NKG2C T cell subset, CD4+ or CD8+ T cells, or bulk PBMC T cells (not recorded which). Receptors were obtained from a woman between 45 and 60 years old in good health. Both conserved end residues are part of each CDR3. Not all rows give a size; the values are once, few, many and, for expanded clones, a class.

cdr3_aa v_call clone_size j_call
CASSPFGLGTIDTQYF TRBV5-1 . TRBJ2-3
CASSQGQGRATEAFF TRBV4-1 . TRBJ1-1
CASSLPGAGGIYEQYF TRBV5-6 . TRBJ2-7
CSAPGVRGADTQYF TRBV20-1 . TRBJ2-3
CASSPWEGDYGYTF TRBV5-1 . TRBJ1-2
CASLSPGYTDTQYF TRBV2 . TRBJ2-3
CASRRSTLSGANVLTF TRBV6-2/TRBV6-3 . TRBJ2-6
CASSASAAGGYGYTF TRBV25-1 . TRBJ1-2
CASSLSTGRQETQYF TRBV5-1 . TRBJ2-5
CATRTSGRGGTGELFF TRBV10-2 . TRBJ2-2
CASSFWIGEKLFF TRBV11-2 . TRBJ1-4
CASSLVPRGRQTGELFF TRBV5-1 . TRBJ2-2
CASSQGGWGNTIYF TRBV14 . TRBJ1-3
CASSILNSYEQYF TRBV19 . TRBJ2-7
CAIAGFTDTQYF TRBV28 . TRBJ2-3
CASSPQDTIYF TRBV7-9 . TRBJ1-3
CSAMGEGDTEAFF TRBV20-1 . TRBJ1-1
CASSLGIPGYYNEQFF TRBV11-3 . TRBJ2-1
CASSPSGREIAGLEQYF TRBV4-2 . TRBJ2-7
CASSIPGQSPLHF TRBV3-1 . TRBJ1-6
CASSTRTASPNTEAFF TRBV27 . TRBJ1-1
CASSLAVRPTGELFF TRBV5-1 . TRBJ2-2
CASSLTGPPGDTQYF TRBV7-2 . TRBJ2-3
CASRSGGLYNEQFF TRBV6-1 . TRBJ2-1
CASLFRETLNTEAFF TRBV7-8 . TRBJ1-1
CASSSWTVSYEQYF TRBV5-6 . TRBJ2-7
CATLVGYGTDTQYF TRBV12-3/TRBV12-4 . TRBJ2-3
CASSPTGVRGYTF TRBV5-5 . TRBJ1-2
CSVLLYSGSIAGELFF TRBV29-1 . TRBJ2-2
CASSAQRDYNEQFF TRBV7-2 . TRBJ2-1
CASSETHVGFF TRBV2 . TRBJ2-1
CSVVRDGYEQYF TRBV29-1 . TRBJ2-7
CSASRGLAIGNEQFF TRBV20-1 . TRBJ2-1
CASSLGRNEQFF TRBV7-2 . TRBJ2-1
CASSSFRLLNYGYTF TRBV11-3 . TRBJ1-2
CASSADLAGKYEQYF TRBV9 . TRBJ2-7
CASSSTGQGGIQYF TRBV11-3 . TRBJ2-4
CATSGSQETQYF TRBV15 . TRBJ2-5
CASSLRAPNLYEQYF TRBV12-3/TRBV12-4 . TRBJ2-7
CASSSGQTSSNQPQHF TRBV7-9 . TRBJ1-5
CASSPRGSPREQFF TRBV11-2 . TRBJ2-1
CASSRGAGWVNIQYF TRBV6-5 . TRBJ2-4
CASSLSPSDRGKTYEQYF TRBV27 . TRBJ2-7
CASSGTSGSYSYEQYF TRBV5-1 . TRBJ2-7
CASSLAGGSTGANVLTF TRBV5-1 . TRBJ2-6
CASSRTRQGASTPTYEQYF TRBV7-8 . TRBJ2-7
CASSYTAVDGYTF TRBV19 . TRBJ1-2
CASSLAGLQADTQYF TRBV5-1 . TRBJ2-3
CASSQVFGNTEAFF TRBV4-2 . TRBJ1-1
CSAGQGSNQPQHF TRBV20-1 . TRBJ1-5
CATSDQRQGRDTGELFF TRBV24-1 . TRBJ2-2
CASSLGAGGGETQYF TRBV7-6 . TRBJ2-5
CASSLGGRVGEQFF TRBV7-2 . TRBJ2-1
CASSEDRRETQYF TRBV2 . TRBJ2-5
CASSLTGAQYNEQFF TRBV5-1 . TRBJ2-1
CASRPTLAATYNEQFF TRBV27 . TRBJ2-1
CSVGEGETQYF TRBV29-1 medium-sized TRBJ2-5
CASSWGDEAFF TRBV5-1 . TRBJ1-1
CANPQTCYEQYF TRBV21-1 . TRBJ2-7